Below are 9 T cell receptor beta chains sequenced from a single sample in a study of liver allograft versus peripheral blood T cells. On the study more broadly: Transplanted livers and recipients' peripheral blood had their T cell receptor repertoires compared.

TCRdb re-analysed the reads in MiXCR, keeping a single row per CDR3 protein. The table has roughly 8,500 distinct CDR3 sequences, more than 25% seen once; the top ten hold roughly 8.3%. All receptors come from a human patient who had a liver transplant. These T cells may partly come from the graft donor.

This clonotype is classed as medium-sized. The CDR3 DNA reads as TGTGCCAGCAGTTTTAACGGTAACTATGGCTACACCTTC. Translated, it gives CASSFNGNYGYTF. The chain combines TRBV27 with TRBJ1-2; D uncertain. CDR3 length: 13 residues. Between the trimmed V and J ends, which lost 3 bases and 1 base, there was a span of 6 bases. Looked up from germline, CDR1 is MNHEY and CDR2 is SMNVEV (reference sequence).

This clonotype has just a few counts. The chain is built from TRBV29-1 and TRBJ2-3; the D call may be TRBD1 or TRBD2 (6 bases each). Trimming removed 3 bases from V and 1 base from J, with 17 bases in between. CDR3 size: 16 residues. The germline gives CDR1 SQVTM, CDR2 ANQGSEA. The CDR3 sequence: CSVEGSGAKGTDTQYF. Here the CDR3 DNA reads TGCAGCGTTGAGGGGTCGGGGGCAAAGGGCACAGATACGCAGTATTTT.

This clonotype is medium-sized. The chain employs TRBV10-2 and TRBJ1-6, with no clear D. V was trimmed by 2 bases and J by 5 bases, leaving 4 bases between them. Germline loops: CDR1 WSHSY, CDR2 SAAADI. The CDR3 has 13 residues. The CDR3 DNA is TGCGCCAGCAGTGAGGACAATAATTCACCCCTCCACTTT. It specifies CASSEDNNSPLHF.

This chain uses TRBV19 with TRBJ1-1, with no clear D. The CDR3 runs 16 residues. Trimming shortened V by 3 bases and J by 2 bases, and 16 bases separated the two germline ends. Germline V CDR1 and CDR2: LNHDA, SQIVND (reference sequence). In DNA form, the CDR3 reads TGTGCCAGTAGTATTATTGGTGCGGGGTCTAACACTGAAGCTTTCTTT. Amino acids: CASSIIGAGSNTEAFF. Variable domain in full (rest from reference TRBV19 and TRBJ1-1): DGGITQSPKYLFRKEGQNVTLSCEQNLNHDAMYWYRQDPGQGLRLIYYSQIVNDFQKGDIAEGYSVSREKKESFPLTVTSAQKNPTAFYLCASSIIGAGSNTEAFFGQGTRLTVV.

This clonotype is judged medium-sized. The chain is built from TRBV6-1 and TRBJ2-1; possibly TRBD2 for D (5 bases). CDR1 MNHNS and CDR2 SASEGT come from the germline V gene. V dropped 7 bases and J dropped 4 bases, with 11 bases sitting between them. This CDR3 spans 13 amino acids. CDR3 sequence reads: CASMRADYNEQFF. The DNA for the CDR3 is TGTGCCAGCATGAGAGCGGATTACAATGAGCAGTTCTTC.

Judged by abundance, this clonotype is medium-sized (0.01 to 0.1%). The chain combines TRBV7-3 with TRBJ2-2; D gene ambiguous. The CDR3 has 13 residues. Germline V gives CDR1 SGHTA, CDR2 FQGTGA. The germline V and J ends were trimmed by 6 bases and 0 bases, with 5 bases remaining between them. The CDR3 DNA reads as TGTGCCAGCAGTGGACCGAACACCGGGGAGCTGTTTTTT. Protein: CASSGPNTGELFF.

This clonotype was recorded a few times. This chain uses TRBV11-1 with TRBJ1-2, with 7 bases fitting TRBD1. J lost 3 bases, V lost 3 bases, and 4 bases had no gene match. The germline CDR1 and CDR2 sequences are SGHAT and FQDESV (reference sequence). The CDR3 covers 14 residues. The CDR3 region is CASSFPGQYYGYTF. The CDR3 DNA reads TGTGCCAGCAGCTTCCCGGGACAGTACTATGGCTACACCTTC.

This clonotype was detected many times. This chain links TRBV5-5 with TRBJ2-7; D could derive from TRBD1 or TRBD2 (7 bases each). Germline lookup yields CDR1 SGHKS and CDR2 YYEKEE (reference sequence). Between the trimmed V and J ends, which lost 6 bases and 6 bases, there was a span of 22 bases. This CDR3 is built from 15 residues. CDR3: CASTRGGVEVSEQYF. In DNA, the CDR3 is TGTGCCAGCACCAGGGGGGGAGTAGAAGTATCCGAGCAGTACTTC.

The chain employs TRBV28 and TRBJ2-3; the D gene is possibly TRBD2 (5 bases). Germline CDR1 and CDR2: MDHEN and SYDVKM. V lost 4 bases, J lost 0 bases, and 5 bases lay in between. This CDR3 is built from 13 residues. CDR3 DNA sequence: TGTGCCAGCAGTTGGACTAGCACAGATACGCAGTATTTT. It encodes CASSWTSTDTQYF. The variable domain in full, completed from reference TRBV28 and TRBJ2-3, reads DVKVTQSSRYLVKRTGEKVFLECVQDMDHENMFWYRQDPGLGLRLIYFSYDVKMKEKGDIPEGYSVSREKKERFSLILESASTNQTSMYLCASSWTSTDTQYFGPGTRLTVL.